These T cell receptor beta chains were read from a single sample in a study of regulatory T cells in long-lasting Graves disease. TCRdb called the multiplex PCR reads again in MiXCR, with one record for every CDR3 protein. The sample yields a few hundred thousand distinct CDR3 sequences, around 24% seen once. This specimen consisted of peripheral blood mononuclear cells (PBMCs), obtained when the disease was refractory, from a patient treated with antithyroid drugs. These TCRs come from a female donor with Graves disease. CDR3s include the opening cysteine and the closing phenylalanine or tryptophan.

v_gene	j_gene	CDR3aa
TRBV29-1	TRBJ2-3	CSVGTGVDTQYF
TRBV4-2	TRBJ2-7	CASSPLASGRAAYEQYF
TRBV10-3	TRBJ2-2	CAISDHQSFAGELFF
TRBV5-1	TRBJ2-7	CASSAPDYYEQYF
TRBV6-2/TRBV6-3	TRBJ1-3	CASRSSSTPGSGNTIYF
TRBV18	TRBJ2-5	CASSPRSSIQETQYF
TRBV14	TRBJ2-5	CASSHLLQPYQETQYF
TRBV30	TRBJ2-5	CAWTPGLAGEAQYF
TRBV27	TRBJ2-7	CASSYQIGDVGDEQYF
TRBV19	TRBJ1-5	CASSRPRTLNFAQHF
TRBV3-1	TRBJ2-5	CASSHIEETQYF
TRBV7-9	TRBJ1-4	CASSRTTPTNEKLFF
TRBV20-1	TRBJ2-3	CSARDWLAGSTDTQYF
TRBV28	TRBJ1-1	CASSTGEGAHAEAFF
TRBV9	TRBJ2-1	CASGILGRGSYNEQFF
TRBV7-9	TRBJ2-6	CASSTQRGSGANVLTF
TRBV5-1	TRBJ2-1	CASSPDRASYNEQFF
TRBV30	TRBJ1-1	CAWTLHGTEAFF